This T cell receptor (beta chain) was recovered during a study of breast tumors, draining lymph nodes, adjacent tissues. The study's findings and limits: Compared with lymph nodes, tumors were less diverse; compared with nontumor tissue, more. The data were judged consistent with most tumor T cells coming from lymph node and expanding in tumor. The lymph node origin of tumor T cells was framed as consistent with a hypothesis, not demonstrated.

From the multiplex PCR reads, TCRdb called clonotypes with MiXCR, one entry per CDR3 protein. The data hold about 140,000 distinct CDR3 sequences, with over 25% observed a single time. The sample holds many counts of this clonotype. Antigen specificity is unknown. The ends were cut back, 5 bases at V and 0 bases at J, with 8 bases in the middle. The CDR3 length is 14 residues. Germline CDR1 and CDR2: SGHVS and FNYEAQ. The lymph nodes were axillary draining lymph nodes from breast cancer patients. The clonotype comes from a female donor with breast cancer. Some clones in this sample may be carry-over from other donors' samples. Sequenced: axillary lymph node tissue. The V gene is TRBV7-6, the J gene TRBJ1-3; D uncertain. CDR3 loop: CASSNTFSGNTIYF. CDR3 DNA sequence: TGTGCCAGCAGCAACACCTTCTCTGGAAACACCATATATTTT.